This T cell receptor (beta chain) was profiled in a study of T cells after yellow fever vaccination. TCRdb called the 5' RACE reads again in MiXCR, with one record for every CDR3 protein. The sample consists of 300,000 or so distinct CDR3 sequences, about an eighth of them appearing once. CDR1 WNHNN and CDR2 SYGVQD come from the germline V gene (reference sequence). V shed 3 bases and J 3 bases; nucleotides not matched to a gene: 5. This CDR3 region has 15 residues. This clonotype has ten or more counts. This clonotype originated in a man aged 25-45 years who received the YFV17D yellow fever vaccine. The input for sequencing was CD4+ T cells sorted from PBMCs, taken 45 days after the yellow fever booster vaccination. The rearrangement uses TRBV10-1 and TRBJ2-1; 7 nucleotides agree with TRBD2. CDR3 sequence reads: CASSDVAGRYNEQFF. The DNA of the CDR3 is TGCGCCAGCAGTGATGTAGCGGGTCGCTACAATGAGCAGTTCTTC.